This entry lists 8 T cell receptor beta chains sequenced from one sample in a study of blood T cell repertoires in COVID-19. Libraries were prepared by immunoSEQ multiplex PCR; TCRdb keeps only in-frame clonotypes and omits some of them. The repertoire holds 45,000 to 70,000 clones, with about nine tenths as singletons. Specimen: peripheral blood. These receptor sequences come from an elderly woman with COVID-19, enrolled during active disease.

The chain links TRBV2 to TRBJ1-1, with D possibly being TRBD1 (6 bases). The CDR3 contains 14 residues. Trimming pared 4 bases from V and 1 base from J, leaving 10 bases between. Germline V CDR1 and CDR2: SNHLY, FYNNEI. The CDR3 bases are TGTGCCAGCAGTGCACAGGGCTCGAACACTGAAGCTTTCTTT. It is translated as CASSAQGSNTEAFF.

The table lists this clone with a count of one. The chain joins TRBV5-1 to TRBJ2-1; 9 nucleotides match TRBD2. V lost 0 bases, J lost 3 bases, and 10 bases stayed unmatched. The CDR3 runs to 18 residues. Germline loops: CDR1 SGHRS, CDR2 YFSETQ. CDR3 sequence: CASSLAALGRGGYNEQFF. The CDR3 DNA is TGCGCCAGCAGCTTGGCGGCCTTAGGGCGGGGGGGCTACAATGAGCAGTTCTTC.

Points on this clone: In the same sample, other DNA sequences code for this CDR3. This chain links TRBV5-4 with TRBJ2-3; a weak D match, TRBD1 (6 bases). The CDR3 totals 13 residues. Trimming left V 3 bases short and J 3 bases short, with 8 bases between. Germline V gives CDR1 SGHNT, CDR2 YYREEE (reference sequence). The CDR3 region is CASSSRGTDTQYF. CDR3 DNA: TGTGCCAGCAGCTCGAGGGGGACAGATACGCAGTATTTT. Supplemented by reference TRBV5-4 and TRBJ2-3, the full variable domain reads ETGVTQSPTHLIKTRGQQVTLRCSSQSGHNTVSWYQQALGQGPQFIFQYYREEENGRGNFPPRFSGLQFPNYSSELNVNALELDDSALYLCASSSRGTDTQYFGPGTRLTVL.

The V and J genes are TRBV3-1 (or the pseudogene TRBV3-2) and TRBJ1-2; D unclear. Per the germline V gene, CDR1 is LGHDT and CDR2 is YNNKEL (reference sequence). Between the trimmed V and J ends, which lost 1 base and 8 bases, there was a span of 14 bases. The CDR3 is 14 amino acids. The CDR3 protein is CASSQGAAVSGYTF. As DNA, the CDR3 is TGTGCCAGCAGCCAAGGCGCGGCAGTAAGCGGCTACACCTTC.

This clone was found many times. The rearrangement links TRBV29-1 to TRBJ2-3; TRBD2 might be the D (6 bases). Germline V gene lookup returns CDR1 SQVTM and CDR2 ANQGSEA. The CDR3 is made up of 12 amino acids. V lost 7 bases and J lost 2, with 10 bases in between. CDR3 loop: CSGGDFTDTQYF. The CDR3 region has the DNA TGCAGCGGTGGGGACTTCACAGATACGCAGTATTTT.

The chain recombines TRBV5-1 with TRBJ2-3; D is perhaps TRBD2 (7 bases). The CDR3 spans 15 residues. Germline V gene data show CDR1 as SGHRS and CDR2 as YFSETQ. The V end was cut by 0 bases, the J end by 5 bases, with 13 bases between. The DNA of the CDR3 is TGCGCCAGCAGCTTGGTAGGGGGGGCTAGAGATACGCAGTATTTT. Protein sequence: CASSLVGGARDTQYF.

The chain links TRBV6-9 to TRBJ2-1, with 7 positions matching TRBD1. V shed 3 bases, J shed 3 bases, and the junction held 5 bases outside the gene matches. The CDR3 is 15 residues long. Germline-derived CDR1 and CDR2 are MNHGY and SVAAGI. CDR3 nucleotide sequence: TGTGCCAGCAGTTACCGGACAGGCGTCTACAATGAGCAGTTCTTC. Translating it yields CASSYRTGVYNEQFF.

The chain joins TRBV5-6 to TRBJ2-4; D is undetermined. Germline V CDR1 and CDR2: SGHDT, YYEEEE. The CDR3 covers 13 residues. V was cut by 0 bases and J by 8 bases, with 9 bases left in between. In DNA, the CDR3 is TGTGCCAGCAGCTTGGGAACTTTCGACATTCAGTACTTC. Its protein product is CASSLGTFDIQYF.